The rows below give T cell receptor beta chains drawn from one sample of a study of blood T cell repertoires in COVID-19. Clones were sequenced by immunoSEQ multiplex PCR, and TCRdb holds only the in-frame ones, with some missing. Altogether approximately 150,000 clones are present, more than 80% being singletons, with the ten largest covering 11%. Sequenced: peripheral blood. These receptor sequences come from a human donor in a cohort sampled during active COVID-19. The CDR3 runs from the conserved cysteine through the conserved F or W. A D gene is named only where the DNA matches it firmly. Expanded clones get a size class; other rows say once, few or many, or leave the size out.

d_gene: NA; abundance: NA; j_gene: TRBJ2-1; v_gene: TRBV7-9; CDR3nt: TGTGCCAGCACCCCTCGGGCAGGGGGGTACAATGAGCAGTTCTTC; CDR3aa: CASTPRAGGYNEQFF
d_gene: TRBD2; abundance: NA; j_gene: TRBJ2-6; v_gene: TRBV28; CDR3nt: TGTGCCAGCAGCCGGGGGGGAGGGGCCAACGTCCTGACTTTC; CDR3aa: CASSRGGGANVLTF
d_gene: TRBD1; abundance: NA; j_gene: TRBJ2-7; v_gene: TRBV18; CDR3nt: TGTGCCAGCTCACGGGACAGGGGAAGCCTCGAGCAGTACTTC; CDR3aa: CASSRDRGSLEQYF
d_gene: NA; abundance: few; j_gene: TRBJ1-1; v_gene: TRBV6-5; CDR3nt: TGTGCCAGCAGTTACGAGTCGCGCACTGAAGCTTTCTTT; CDR3aa: CASSYESRTEAFF
d_gene: NA; abundance: few; j_gene: TRBJ2-1; v_gene: TRBV7-9; CDR3nt: TGTGCCAGCAGCTTTCCTACGGGAATGGCCAATGAGCAGTTCTTC; CDR3aa: CASSFPTGMANEQFF
d_gene: NA; abundance: NA; j_gene: TRBJ2-1; v_gene: TRBV19; CDR3nt: TGTGCCAGTAGTATAGATCCCAGGAATGAGCAGTTCTTC; CDR3aa: CASSIDPRNEQFF
d_gene: NA; abundance: NA; j_gene: TRBJ2-3; v_gene: TRBV18; CDR3nt: TGTGCCAGCTCACCCGTCAGAAACACAGATACGCAGTATTTT; CDR3aa: CASSPVRNTDTQYF
d_gene: NA; abundance: NA; j_gene: TRBJ1-5; v_gene: TRBV28; CDR3nt: TGTGCCAGCACTTTTTTCACAGGGAACAACATCGATAGCAATCAGCCCCAGCATTTT; CDR3aa: CASTFFTGNNIDSNQPQHF
d_gene: NA; abundance: NA; j_gene: TRBJ2-7; v_gene: TRBV24-1; CDR3nt: TGTGCCACCAGTGACCCCGGCCGAGGGAGCTCCTACGAGCAGTACTTC; CDR3aa: CATSDPGRGSSYEQYF
d_gene: TRBD2; abundance: NA; j_gene: TRBJ2-3; v_gene: TRBV2; CDR3nt: TGTGCCAGCAGTGAAAGGGGCTGGACTAGCGGGGGGCAGGGCACAGATACGCAGTATTTT; CDR3aa: CASSERGWTSGGQGTDTQYF
d_gene: NA; abundance: NA; j_gene: TRBJ1-1; v_gene: TRBV9; CDR3nt: TGTGCCAGCAGCGTGCGACAATCCCTGGACACTGAAGCTTTCTTT; CDR3aa: CASSVRQSLDTEAFF
d_gene: TRBD1; abundance: NA; j_gene: TRBJ2-7; v_gene: TRBV10-2; CDR3nt: TGCGCCAGCACCGAGGGGGCACGTCAGTACTTC; CDR3aa: CASTEGARQYF
d_gene: TRBD2; abundance: NA; j_gene: TRBJ2-2; v_gene: TRBV5-4; CDR3nt: TGTGCCAGCAGCTTCTTGGCGGGGGGCCATACCGGGGAGCTGTTTTTT; CDR3aa: CASSFLAGGHTGELFF
d_gene: NA; abundance: NA; j_gene: TRBJ2-2; v_gene: TRBV12-3/TRBV12-4; CDR3nt: TGTGCCAGCAGTTTACAGAACGGGGAGCTGTTTTTT; CDR3aa: CASSLQNGELFF
d_gene: NA; abundance: NA; j_gene: TRBJ1-6; v_gene: TRBV28; CDR3nt: TGTGCCAGCGTCGCGGGTGGGGATTCACCCCTCCACTTT; CDR3aa: CASVAGGDSPLHF
d_gene: NA; abundance: NA; j_gene: TRBJ2-7; v_gene: TRBV5-1; CDR3nt: TGCGCCAGCAGCTTGGCCTCTTCTCAGCGAACCTACGAGCAGTACTTC; CDR3aa: CASSLASSQRTYEQYF
d_gene: TRBD1; abundance: few; j_gene: TRBJ2-7; v_gene: TRBV6-5; CDR3nt: TGTGCCGGCTCCGGGACAGGACTACGAGAGCAGTACTTC; CDR3aa: CAGSGTGLREQYF
d_gene: TRBD1; abundance: NA; j_gene: TRBJ2-7; v_gene: TRBV6-5; CDR3nt: TGTGCCAGCAGTCCACCCGGGACAGCACCCTACGAGCAGTACTTC; CDR3aa: CASSPPGTAPYEQYF
d_gene: TRBD1; abundance: NA; j_gene: TRBJ1-3; v_gene: TRBV29-1; CDR3nt: TGCAGCGTTAAATGGGGACAGGGGGCTTTAAACACCATATATTTT; CDR3aa: CSVKWGQGALNTIYF
d_gene: TRBD1; abundance: NA; j_gene: TRBJ1-4; v_gene: TRBV7-2; CDR3nt: TGTGCCAGCAGCTTGGGGGACAGGGAGGTTGAAAAACTGTTTTTT; CDR3aa: CASSLGDREVEKLFF
d_gene: NA; abundance: NA; j_gene: TRBJ1-5; v_gene: TRBV5-5; CDR3nt: TGTGCCAGCAGCCTTGGTGGGGGCGCTAGCAATCAGCCCCAGCATTTT; CDR3aa: CASSLGGGASNQPQHF
d_gene: TRBD1; abundance: NA; j_gene: TRBJ2-7; v_gene: TRBV18; CDR3nt: TGTGCCAGCTCACCTATCCCGGGACAGGGTGCTATTTTGAACGAGCAGTACTTC; CDR3aa: CASSPIPGQGAILNEQYF
d_gene: TRBD1; abundance: few; j_gene: TRBJ2-7; v_gene: TRBV3-1/TRBV3-2; CDR3nt: TGTGCCAGCAGTCCACCATTTGGGACAGCGTGCAACGAGCAGTACTTC; CDR3aa: CASSPPFGTACNEQYF
d_gene: TRBD1; abundance: NA; j_gene: TRBJ2-3; v_gene: TRBV11-2; CDR3nt: TGTGCCAGCAGCTTAGAATGGGCAGGGGGTGGAGATACGCAGTATTTT; CDR3aa: CASSLEWAGGGDTQYF
d_gene: TRBD1; abundance: NA; j_gene: TRBJ2-2; v_gene: TRBV7-8; CDR3nt: TGTGCCAGCAGCTTAGCCGTCCTCCGGGACAGGGGGCTTACCGGGGAGCTGTTTTTT; CDR3aa: CASSLAVLRDRGLTGELFF
d_gene: NA; abundance: few; j_gene: TRBJ2-1; v_gene: TRBV10-1; CDR3nt: TGCGCCAGCAGTGTGTCAGCGGGTACCAACAATGAGCAGTTCTTC; CDR3aa: CASSVSAGTNNEQFF
d_gene: TRBD2; abundance: NA; j_gene: TRBJ2-1; v_gene: TRBV10-3; CDR3nt: TGTGCCATCACAGGACTAGCGGGAGTGAATGAGCAGTTCTTC; CDR3aa: CAITGLAGVNEQFF
d_gene: NA; abundance: NA; j_gene: TRBJ2-3; v_gene: TRBV7-9; CDR3nt: TGTGCCAGCAGCAGCGACAGGCGCACAGATACGCAGTATTTT; CDR3aa: CASSSDRRTDTQYF
d_gene: NA; abundance: NA; j_gene: TRBJ1-4; v_gene: TRBV4-3; CDR3nt: TGCGCCAGCAGCCAAGGTTTCGGGGGGGGTGATGAAAAACTGTTTTTT; CDR3aa: CASSQGFGGGDEKLFF
d_gene: TRBD1; abundance: NA; j_gene: TRBJ2-1; v_gene: TRBV7-2; CDR3nt: TGTGCCAGCAGCTTAGGTCAGGGGGCTCAAAATGAGCAGTTCTTC; CDR3aa: CASSLGQGAQNEQFF
d_gene: NA; abundance: NA; j_gene: TRBJ1-4; v_gene: TRBV4-1; CDR3nt: TGCGCCAGCAGCCAAGATCTCAGGGGACACCGTCCGGCCCTGTTTTTT; CDR3aa: CASSQDLRGHRPALFF
d_gene: TRBD1; abundance: once; j_gene: TRBJ2-7; v_gene: TRBV3-1/TRBV3-2; CDR3nt: TGTGCCAGCAGCTCCCGGGACAGGGACCACGAGCAGTACTTC; CDR3aa: CASSSRDRDHEQYF
d_gene: NA; abundance: once; j_gene: TRBJ2-5; v_gene: TRBV7-9; CDR3nt: TGTGCCAGCAGCTTAGAAACGGGGGTGAAGACCCAGTACTTC; CDR3aa: CASSLETGVKTQYF
d_gene: TRBD1; abundance: NA; j_gene: TRBJ1-6; v_gene: TRBV18; CDR3nt: TGTGCCAGCTCGCCCCGGGACAGCTCCTATAATTCACCCCTCCACTTT; CDR3aa: CASSPRDSSYNSPLHF
d_gene: TRBD1; abundance: NA; j_gene: TRBJ1-5; v_gene: TRBV19; CDR3nt: TGTGCCAGCAACACCGGGACAGGGGTCGGTCAGCCCCAGCATTTT; CDR3aa: CASNTGTGVGQPQHF
d_gene: NA; abundance: NA; j_gene: TRBJ2-1; v_gene: TRBV5-6; CDR3nt: TGTGCCAGCAGCTCACTAGGAAGCAATGAGCAGTTCTTC; CDR3aa: CASSSLGSNEQFF
d_gene: NA; abundance: NA; j_gene: TRBJ1-6; v_gene: TRBV30; CDR3nt: TGTGCCTGGAGTAGGGAAGCCGGCGGGGCCTATAATTCACCCCTCCACTTT; CDR3aa: CAWSREAGGAYNSPLHF
d_gene: TRBD1; abundance: NA; j_gene: TRBJ1-1; v_gene: TRBV6-1; CDR3nt: TGTGCCAGCAGTGAGGCAGGGGGGACTGAAGCTTTCTTT; CDR3aa: CASSEAGGTEAFF
d_gene: NA; abundance: NA; j_gene: TRBJ2-5; v_gene: TRBV9; CDR3nt: TGTGCCAGCAGCCTTCCCGGGACTTTCAGGGAGACCCAGTACTTC; CDR3aa: CASSLPGTFRETQYF